Below, 10 T cell receptor beta chains from the same sample are listed, as sequenced in a study of OX40 agonist ivuxolimab in advanced cancers. Data came from immunoSEQ multiplex PCR; TCRdb stores just in-frame clones and leaves some out. The table has over 60,000 clones, 89% seen once. Sequenced here: CD4+ or CD8+ T cells sorted from blood, sampled in a trial of the OX40 agonist ivuxolimab. The receptor set was obtained from an adult with an advanced solid tumor such as melanoma, head and neck, liver or kidney cancer.

The chain uses TRBV11-3 and TRBJ2-7, with D tentatively TRBD1 (5 bases). CDR3 length equals 14 residues. Germline CDR1 and CDR2: SGHNT and YENEEA. Trimming pared 5 bases from V and 2 bases from J, leaving 13 bases between. The CDR3 reads CASSPGGAAYEQYF. CDR3 DNA: TGTGCCAGCAGCCCCGGTGGGGCGGCCTACGAGCAGTACTTC.

The chain combines TRBV7-2 with TRBJ2-7; D is uncertain. The CDR3 is made up of 13 amino acids. Per germline, CDR1 SGHTA and CDR2 FQGNSA. Trimming took off 1 base at V and 6 bases at J, with 10 bases between the two ends. The CDR3 DNA reads TGTGCCAGCAGCTTAGATGTTCTCGGCGAGCAGTACTTC. This sequence encodes CASSLDVLGEQYF.

The chain has TRBV4-1 and TRBJ1-4; D is unclear. Trimming took off 5 bases at V and 8 bases at J, with 15 bases between the two ends. Germline lookup yields CDR1 MGHRA and CDR2 YSYEKL. The CDR3 sequence is 14 residues long. CDR3 region: CASSGGLVREKLFF. Written as DNA, the CDR3 is TGCGCCAGCAGCGGAGGGTTGGTCCGCGAAAAACTGTTTTTT.

The chain recombines TRBV10-2 with TRBJ1-5; D unresolved. V lost 0 bases to trimming and J lost 2 bases, with 8 bases between them. This CDR3 spans 15 amino acids. Germline values: CDR1 WSHSY, CDR2 SAAADI. The CDR3 DNA reads as TGCGCCAGCAGTGAGTCGTCAGCGGGCAATCAGCCCCAGCATTTT. Protein sequence: CASSESSAGNQPQHF.

The chain carries TRBV5-4 and TRBJ2-2, with 8 bases identical to TRBD2. Germline V gene data show CDR1 as SGHNT and CDR2 as YYREEE (reference sequence). The ends lost 0 bases at V and 7 bases at J; junction bases unmatched: 5. This CDR3 is built from 15 residues. The CDR3 nucleotides are TGTGCCAGCAGCTTGGGTAGCGGGATGGTCGGGGAGCTGTTTTTT. Protein sequence: CASSLGSGMVGELFF.

The V and J genes are TRBV6-1 and TRBJ2-3, with TRBD2 matching 10 bases. The CDR3 is 16 amino acids. CDR1 is MNHNS and CDR2 is SASEGT in the germline V gene. V gave up 4 bases and J gave up 4 bases; unmatched junction bases: 8. The CDR3 reads CASSAFLAGGPDTQYF. CDR3 sequence (DNA): TGTGCCAGCAGTGCGTTTTTAGCGGGAGGTCCAGATACGCAGTATTTT.

V gene TRBV7-9 combines with J gene TRBJ1-1; D not certain. V was shortened by 3 bases and J by 1 base, with 9 bases between the two germline ends. Germline V gene sequence: CDR1 SEHNR, CDR2 FQNEAQ (reference sequence). The CDR3 covers 14 residues. The chain's CDR3 is CASSFEWGNTEAFF. The CDR3 DNA follows: TGTGCCAGCAGCTTCGAGTGGGGGAACACTGAAGCTTTCTTT.

As regards this clone: At one boundary the junction diverges from the germline segment, which might be a read error. This chain connects TRBV7-8 to TRBJ2-4; 7 bases agree with TRBD1. The CDR3 length is 14 residues. Per germline, CDR1 SGHVS and CDR2 FQNEAQ. The CDR3: CASSLGQAKNIQYF. CDR3 in DNA: TGTGCCAGCAGTTTAGGACAGGCAAAAAACATTCAGTACTTC.

This clone was detected only once. This chain connects TRBV27 to TRBJ1-2; no clear D. The CDR3 is made up of 13 amino acids. V dropped 7 bases and J dropped 1 base, with 10 bases sitting between them. Germline CDR1 MNHEY, CDR2 SMNVEV (reference sequence). The CDR3 DNA reads TGTGCCAGCAAGATTGGGGATAACTATGGCTACACCTTC. It is translated as CASKIGDNYGYTF.

This clone was detected once. The gene calls are TRBV28 and TRBJ2-5; 8 nucleotides agree with TRBD1. V shed 4 bases, J shed 5 bases, and the junction held 9 bases outside the gene matches. The CDR3 has 15 amino acids. Per germline, CDR1 MDHEN and CDR2 SYDVKM. The CDR3: CASSSLGQGGETQYF. DNA of the CDR3: TGTGCCAGCAGTTCACTAGGACAGGGCGGGGAGACCCAGTACTTC.